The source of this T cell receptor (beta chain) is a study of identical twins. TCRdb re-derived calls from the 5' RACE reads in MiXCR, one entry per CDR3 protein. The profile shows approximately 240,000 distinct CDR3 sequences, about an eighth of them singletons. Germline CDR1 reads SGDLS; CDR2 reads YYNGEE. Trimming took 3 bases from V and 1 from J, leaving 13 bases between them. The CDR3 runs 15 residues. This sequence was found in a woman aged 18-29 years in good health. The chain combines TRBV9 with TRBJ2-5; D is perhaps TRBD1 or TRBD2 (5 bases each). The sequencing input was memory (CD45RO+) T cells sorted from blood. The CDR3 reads CASSGYGAVQETQYF. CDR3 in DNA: TGTGCCAGCAGCGGATACGGGGCGGTCCAAGAGACCCAGTACTTC.